This T cell receptor (beta chain) was identified during a study of cytomegalovirus exposure and HLA in healthy donors. Study-level findings and limits: HLA allele associations emerged for fewer than 20,000 TCR beta sequences in a later analysis, at 0.05 false discovery rate.

Turning to this clone: The antigen is unknown.

This CDR3 contains 14 residues. The germline gives CDR1 SGDLS, CDR2 YYNGEE. After removal of 3 bases from V and 4 bases from J, the junction contained 3 bases not matched to a gene. It was with 60 Vbeta and 13 Jbeta primers that the PCR ran. How the authors handled the data: A follow-up analysis tallied 86 million or so unique TCR beta chains, some 11 million shared. Method: immunoSEQ multiplex PCR; TCRdb's copy keeps in-frame clones and lacks some. Clone size and V and J calls were adopted from that table, with D and trimming inferred from the DNA. The repertoire has about 130,000 clones, about 80% of them found once; the top ten carry about 2.9%.

Sequencing was done on a sample of PBMCs. The receptor was derived from a boy between 2 and 15 years old in good health and CMV-seronegative. This chain joins TRBV9 and TRBJ1-5, with TRBD1 identical over 8 bases. The CDR3 reads CASSDGQGNQPQHF. The CDR3 DNA follows: TGTGCCAGCAGCGACGGACAGGGTAATCAGCCCCAGCATTTT.